These 9 T cell receptor beta chains came from one sample sequenced in a study of T cell responses to AZD1222 COVID-19 vaccine. Libraries were prepared by immunoSEQ multiplex PCR; TCRdb keeps only in-frame clonotypes and omits some of them. The sample includes under 200,000 clones, about nine tenths of them seen just once. Sequenced material: peripheral blood, taken on day 0 of AZD1222 vaccination. The source is an adult in good health.

The genes are TRBV18 and TRBJ1-2; the D gene is possibly TRBD1 (6 bases). V was shortened by 0 bases and J by 2 bases, with 13 bases between the two germline ends. The CDR3 contains 16 residues. CDR1 and CDR2 from the germline V gene are KGHSH and LQKENI. For the CDR3, the DNA is TGTGCCAGCTCACCACCGGCCTCAGGGGTAAACTATGGCTACACCTTC. Amino acid sequence: CASSPPASGVNYGYTF.

The chain recombines TRBV7-3 with TRBJ2-7; D may be TRBD2 (5 bases). Between the trimmed V and J ends, which lost 4 bases and 2 bases, there was a span of 9 bases. The germline V gene has CDR1 SGHTA and CDR2 FQGTGA. The CDR3 has 13 amino acids. In DNA, the CDR3 is TGTGCCAGCAGCTCTGCCGGGACCTACGAGCAGTACTTC. Protein: CASSSAGTYEQYF.

The rearrangement links TRBV3-1 (or the pseudogene TRBV3-2) to TRBJ1-4; D gene uncertain. The CDR3 extends over 16 amino acids. CDR1 LGHDT and CDR2 YNNKEL come from the germline V gene (reference sequence). Between the trimmed V and J ends, which lost 0 bases and 6 bases, there was a span of 14 bases. In nucleotides, the CDR3 is TGTGCCAGCAGCCAAGAGCCCGGGGTAGATTATGAAAAACTGTTTTTT. Encoded protein: CASSQEPGVDYEKLFF.

The chain couples TRBV27 to TRBJ1-5; D is perhaps TRBD1 (6 bases). There are 15 residues in the CDR3. Germline V gene data show CDR1 as MNHEY and CDR2 as SMNVEV (reference sequence). Trimming took 2 bases from V and 3 from J, leaving 11 bases between them. Here the CDR3 reads CASSLGAGANQPQHF. In nucleotides, the CDR3 is TGTGCCAGCAGTTTAGGGGCAGGGGCCAATCAGCCCCAGCATTTT.

The J gene is TRBJ2-2, the V gene TRBV6-2 or TRBV6-3, with 8 bases fitting TRBD2. CDR1 and CDR2 (germline): MNHEY, SVGEGT. With 6 bases clipped from V and 6 bases from J, the junction kept 6 bases outside the gene matches. CDR3 size: 14 residues. The CDR3 protein is CASSLAGGPGELFF. The CDR3 region has the DNA TGTGCCAGCAGCCTAGCGGGTGGTCCCGGGGAGCTGTTTTTT.

V usage is TRBV25-1 and J usage is TRBJ1-3; D is ambiguous. Germline assignment: CDR1 MGHDK and CDR2 SYGVNS. This CDR3 is 16 amino acids long. Trimming took 1 base from V and 0 from J, leaving 10 bases between them. For the CDR3, the DNA is TGTGCCAGCAGTGAATTTCGGGTGAACTCTGGAAACACCATATATTTT. Residues: CASSEFRVNSGNTIYF.

The CDR3 DNA is TGTGCCAGCAACAGGGGAGCAACTAATGAAAAACTGTTTTTT. Protein product: CASNRGATNEKLFF. This chain connects TRBV9 to TRBJ1-4; 7 bases are shared with TRBD1. The trim removed 6 bases at V and 0 bases at J, leaving 2 bases unmatched. Germline values: CDR1 SGDLS, CDR2 YYNGEE. This CDR3 spans 14 amino acids.

This clone is a singleton in its sample. The chain employs TRBV23-1 and TRBJ2-7, with 8 bases lining up with TRBD1. TRBV23-1 is annotated as an ORF whose role is uncertain. V shed 0 bases and J 2 bases; nucleotides not matched to a gene: 9. The CDR3 contains 17 residues. CDR3 sequence: CASSQSPGQGRTYEQYF. CDR3 sequence (DNA): TGCGCCAGCAGTCAATCGCCCGGACAGGGCCGTACCTACGAGCAGTACTTC.

The chain joins TRBV5-1 to TRBJ2-1; D might be TRBD1 (6 bases). The CDR3 runs to 15 residues. Germline V gene lookup returns CDR1 SGHRS and CDR2 YFSETQ. V lost 0 bases and J 2 bases, leaving 9 bases between the germline ends. CDR3 loop: CASSLVQGPYNEQFF. As DNA, the CDR3 is TGCGCCAGCAGCTTGGTGCAGGGGCCCTACAATGAGCAGTTCTTC.